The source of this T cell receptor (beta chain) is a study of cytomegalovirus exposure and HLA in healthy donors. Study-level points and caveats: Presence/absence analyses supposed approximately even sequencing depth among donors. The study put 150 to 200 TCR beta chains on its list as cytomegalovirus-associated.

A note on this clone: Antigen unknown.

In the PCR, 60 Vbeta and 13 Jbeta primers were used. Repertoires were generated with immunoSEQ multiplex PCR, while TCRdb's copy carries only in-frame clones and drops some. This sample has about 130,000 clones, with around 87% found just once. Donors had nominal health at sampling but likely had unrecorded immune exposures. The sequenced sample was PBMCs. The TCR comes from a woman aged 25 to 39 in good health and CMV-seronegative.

The CDR3 region is CASSFSGRGSDTQYF. CDR3 in DNA: TGCGCCAGCAGCTTCTCCGGCAGGGGCTCAGATACGCAGTATTTT. This sequence joins TRBV5-1 and TRBJ2-3, with TRBD1 as a possible D gene (6 bases). The germline gives CDR1 SGHRS, CDR2 YFSETQ. This CDR3 region has 15 residues. Trimming shortened V by 2 bases and J by 4 bases, and 14 bases separated the two germline ends.